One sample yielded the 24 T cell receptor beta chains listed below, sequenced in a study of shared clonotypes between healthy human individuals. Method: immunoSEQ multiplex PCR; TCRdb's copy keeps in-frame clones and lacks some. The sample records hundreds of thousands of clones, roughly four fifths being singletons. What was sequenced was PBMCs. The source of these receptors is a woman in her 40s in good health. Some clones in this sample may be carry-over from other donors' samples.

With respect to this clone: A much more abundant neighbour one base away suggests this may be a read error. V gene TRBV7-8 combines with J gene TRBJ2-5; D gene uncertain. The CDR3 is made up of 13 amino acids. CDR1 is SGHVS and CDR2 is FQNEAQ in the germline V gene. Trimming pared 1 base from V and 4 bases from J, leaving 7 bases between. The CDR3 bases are TGTGCCAGCAGCTTAGTGGTATTAGAGACCCAGTACTTC. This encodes CASSLVVLETQYF.

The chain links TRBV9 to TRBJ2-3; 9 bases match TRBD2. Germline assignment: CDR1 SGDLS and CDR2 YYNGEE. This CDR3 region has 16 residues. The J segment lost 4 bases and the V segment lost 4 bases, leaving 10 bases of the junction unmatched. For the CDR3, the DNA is TGTGCCAGCAGCCTAATTCCTAGCGGGAACGCAGATACGCAGTATTTT. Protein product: CASSLIPSGNADTQYF.

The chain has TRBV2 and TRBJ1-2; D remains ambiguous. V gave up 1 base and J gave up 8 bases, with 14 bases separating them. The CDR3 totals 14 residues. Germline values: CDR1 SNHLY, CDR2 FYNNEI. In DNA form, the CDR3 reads TGTGCCAGCAGTGAAGGGGCAAGAGGAAGAGGCTACACCTTC. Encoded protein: CASSEGARGRGYTF.

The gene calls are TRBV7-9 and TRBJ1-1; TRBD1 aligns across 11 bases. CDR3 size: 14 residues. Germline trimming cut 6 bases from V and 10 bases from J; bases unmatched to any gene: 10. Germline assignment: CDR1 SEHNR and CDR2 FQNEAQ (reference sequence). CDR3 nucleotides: TGTGCCAGCAGTCCCGGGACAGGGGGAATCGGAGCTTTCTTT. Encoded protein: CASSPGTGGIGAFF.

The CDR3 DNA reads TGTGCCAGCAGCAAAGTAGGGAGCGGGGTGGGGAGCGGGGAGCTGTTTTTT. Its protein is CASSKVGSGVGSGELFF. This sequence joins TRBV21-1 and TRBJ2-2; the listed D gene, TRBD2, was not tested against the DNA. TRBV21-1 represents a pseudogene. The CDR3 is 17 amino acids.

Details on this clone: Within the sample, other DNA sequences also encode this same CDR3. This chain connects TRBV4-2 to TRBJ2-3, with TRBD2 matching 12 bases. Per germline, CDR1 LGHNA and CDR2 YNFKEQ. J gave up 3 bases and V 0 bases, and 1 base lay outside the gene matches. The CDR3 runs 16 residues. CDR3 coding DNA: TGTGCCAGCAGCCAAGAACTAGCGGGAGGAACAGATACGCAGTATTTT. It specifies CASSQELAGGTDTQYF.

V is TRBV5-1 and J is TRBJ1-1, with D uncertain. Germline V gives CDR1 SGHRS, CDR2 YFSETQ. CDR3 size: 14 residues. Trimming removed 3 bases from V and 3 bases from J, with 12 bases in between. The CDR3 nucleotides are TGCGCCAGCAGCTCTCAGCATTTGGACACTGAAGCTTTCTTT. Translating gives CASSSQHLDTEAFF.

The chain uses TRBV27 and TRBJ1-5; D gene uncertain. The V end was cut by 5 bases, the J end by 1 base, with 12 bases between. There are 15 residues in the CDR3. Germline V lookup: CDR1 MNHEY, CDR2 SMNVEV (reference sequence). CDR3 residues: CASSPRPNSNQPQHF. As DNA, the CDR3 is TGTGCCAGCAGTCCAAGGCCAAACAGCAATCAGCCCCAGCATTTT.

The CDR3 loop reads CATAEDRVRTDTQYF. In DNA, the CDR3 is TGCGCCACCGCAGAAGACAGGGTAAGGACAGATACGCAGTATTTT. The genes are TRBV5-1 and TRBJ2-3, with TRBD1 identical over 7 bases. With V trimmed by 9 bases and J by 3 bases, 13 bases remained unmatched. Per germline, CDR1 SGHRS and CDR2 YFSETQ. The CDR3 is 15 amino acids.

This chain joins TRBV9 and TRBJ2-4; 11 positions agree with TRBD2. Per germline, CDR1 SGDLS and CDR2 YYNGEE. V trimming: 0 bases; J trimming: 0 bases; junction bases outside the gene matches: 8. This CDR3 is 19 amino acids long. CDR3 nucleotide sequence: TGTGCCAGCAGCGTAGTAGCCGGGACTAGCGGCCTAGCCAAAAACATTCAGTACTTC. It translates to CASSVVAGTSGLAKNIQYF. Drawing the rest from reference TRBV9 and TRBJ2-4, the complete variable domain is DSGVTQTPKHLITATGQRVTLRCSPRSGDLSVYWYQQSLDQGLQFLIQYYNGEERAKGNILERFSAQQFPDLHSELNLSSLELGDSALYFCASSVVAGTSGLAKNIQYFGAGTRLSVL.

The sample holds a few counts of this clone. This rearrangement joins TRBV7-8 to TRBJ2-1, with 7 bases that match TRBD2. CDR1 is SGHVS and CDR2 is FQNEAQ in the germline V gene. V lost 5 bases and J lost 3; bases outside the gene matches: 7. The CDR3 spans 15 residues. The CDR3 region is CASSNFGGGYNEQFF. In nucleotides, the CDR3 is TGTGCCAGCAGCAACTTTGGGGGGGGCTACAATGAGCAGTTCTTC.

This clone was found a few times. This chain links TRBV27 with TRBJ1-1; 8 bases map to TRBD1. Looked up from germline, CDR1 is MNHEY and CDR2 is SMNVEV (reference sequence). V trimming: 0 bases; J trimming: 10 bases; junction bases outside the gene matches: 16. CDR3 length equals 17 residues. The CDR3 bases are TGTGCCAGCAGTTTATCGATGGAACAGGGGGGTCCCTATGGAGCTTTCTTT. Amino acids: CASSLSMEQGGPYGAFF.

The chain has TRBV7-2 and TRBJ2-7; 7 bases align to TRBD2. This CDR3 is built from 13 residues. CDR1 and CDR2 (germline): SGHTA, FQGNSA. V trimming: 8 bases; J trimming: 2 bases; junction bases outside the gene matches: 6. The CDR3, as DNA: TGTGCCAGCCGGGAGCGGGGAACCTACGAGCAGTACTTC. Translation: CASRERGTYEQYF.

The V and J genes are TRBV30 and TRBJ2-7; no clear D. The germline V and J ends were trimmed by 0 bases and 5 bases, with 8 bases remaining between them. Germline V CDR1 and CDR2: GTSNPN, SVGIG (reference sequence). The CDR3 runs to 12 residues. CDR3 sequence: CAWSVPPHEQYF. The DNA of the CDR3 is TGTGCCTGGAGTGTACCCCCCCACGAGCAGTACTTC.

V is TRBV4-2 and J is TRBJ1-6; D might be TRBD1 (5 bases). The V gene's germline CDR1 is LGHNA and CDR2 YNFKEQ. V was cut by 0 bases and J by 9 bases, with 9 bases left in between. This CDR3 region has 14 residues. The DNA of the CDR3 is TGTGCCAGCAGCCAAGAGGGGCGGGTTTCACCCCTCCACTTT. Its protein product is CASSQEGRVSPLHF.

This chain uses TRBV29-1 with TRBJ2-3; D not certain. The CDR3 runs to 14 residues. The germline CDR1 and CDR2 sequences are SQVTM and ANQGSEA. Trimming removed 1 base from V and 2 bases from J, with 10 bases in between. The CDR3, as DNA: TGCAGCGTTGAAGCTGGGGTCGACACAGATACGCAGTATTTT. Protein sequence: CSVEAGVDTDTQYF.

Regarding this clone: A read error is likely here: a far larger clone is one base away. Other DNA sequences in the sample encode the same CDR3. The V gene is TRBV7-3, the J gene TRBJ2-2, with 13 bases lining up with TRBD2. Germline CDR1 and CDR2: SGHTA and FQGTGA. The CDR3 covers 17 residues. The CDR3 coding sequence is TGTGCCAGCAGCTTACCGGGACTAGCGGGAAACACCGGTGAGCTGTTTTTT. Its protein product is CASSLPGLAGNTGELFF.

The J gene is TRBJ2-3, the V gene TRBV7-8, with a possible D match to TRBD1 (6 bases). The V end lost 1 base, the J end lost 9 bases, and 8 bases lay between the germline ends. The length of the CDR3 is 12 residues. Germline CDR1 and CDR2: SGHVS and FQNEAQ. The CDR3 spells CASSLGQGTQYF. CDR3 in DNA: TGTGCCAGCAGCTTAGGGCAGGGGACGCAGTATTTT. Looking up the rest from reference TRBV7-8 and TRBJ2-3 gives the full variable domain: GAGVSQSPRYKVAKRGQDVALRCDPISGHVSLFWYQQALGQGPEFLTYFQNEAQLDKSGLPSDRFFAERPEGSVSTLKIQRTQQEDSAVYLCASSLGQGTQYFGPGTRLTVL.

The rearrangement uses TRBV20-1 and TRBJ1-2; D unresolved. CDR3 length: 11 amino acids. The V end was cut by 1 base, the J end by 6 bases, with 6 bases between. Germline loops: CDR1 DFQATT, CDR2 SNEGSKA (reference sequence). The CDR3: CSARVLNGYTF. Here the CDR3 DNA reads TGCAGTGCTAGAGTTCTGAATGGCTACACCTTC.

DNA for the CDR3: TGTGCCAGCAGCTTGTCGCAGGGGGCGAGTCTAGATACGCAGTATTTT. Amino acids: CASSLSQGASLDTQYF. The chain employs TRBV5-6 and TRBJ2-3, with 8 bases lining up with TRBD1. The CDR3 length is 16 residues. Germline CDR1 is SGHDT and CDR2 is YYEEEE. Germline trimming cut 1 base from V and 5 bases from J; bases unmatched to any gene: 9.

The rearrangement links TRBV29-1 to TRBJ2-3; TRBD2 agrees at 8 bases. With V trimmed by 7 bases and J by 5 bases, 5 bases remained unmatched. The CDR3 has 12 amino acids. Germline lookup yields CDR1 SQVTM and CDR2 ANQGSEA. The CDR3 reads CSARAGGDTQYF. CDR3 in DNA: TGCAGCGCGAGGGCGGGAGGAGATACGCAGTATTTT.

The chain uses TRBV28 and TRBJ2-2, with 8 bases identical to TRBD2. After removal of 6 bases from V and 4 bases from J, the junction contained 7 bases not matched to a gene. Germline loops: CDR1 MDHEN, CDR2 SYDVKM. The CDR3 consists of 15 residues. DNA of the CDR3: TGTGCCAGCAGGGAAGCGGGAGAGGGCACCGGGGAGCTGTTTTTT. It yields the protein CASREAGEGTGELFF.

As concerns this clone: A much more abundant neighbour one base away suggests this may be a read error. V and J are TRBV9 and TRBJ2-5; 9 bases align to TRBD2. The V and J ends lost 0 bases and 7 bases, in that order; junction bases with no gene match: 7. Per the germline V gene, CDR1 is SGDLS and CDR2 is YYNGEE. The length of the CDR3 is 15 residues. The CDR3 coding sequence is TGTGCCAGCAGCGTAGGCGGGAGGGATGTAGTGACCCAGTACTTC. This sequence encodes CASSVGGRDVVTQYF. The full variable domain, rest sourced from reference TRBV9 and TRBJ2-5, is DSGVTQTPKHLITATGQRVTLRCSPRSGDLSVYWYQQSLDQGLQFLIQYYNGEERAKGNILERFSAQQFPDLHSELNLSSLELGDSALYFCASSVGGRDVVTQYFGPGTRLLVL.

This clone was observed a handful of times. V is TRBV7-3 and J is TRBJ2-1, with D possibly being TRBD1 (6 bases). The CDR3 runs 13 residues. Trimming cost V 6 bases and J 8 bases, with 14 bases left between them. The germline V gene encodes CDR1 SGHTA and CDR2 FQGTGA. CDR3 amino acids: CASRYTGSDEQFF. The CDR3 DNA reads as TGTGCCAGCAGGTATACAGGGTCTGATGAGCAGTTCTTC.